This TCR beta chain was sequenced in a study of cytomegalovirus exposure and HLA in healthy donors (dated by TCRdb to about 2017). For the study in its entirety: A later analysis indicated that the 95 to 150 validation repertoires were generated on the platform also employed for the approximately 700 repertoires of the first cohort. The study aimed to test whether signatures of past pathogen exposure could be identified by cataloging public T cell receptors. Besides the first cohort of roughly 660 subjects, a separate validation cohort made up of over 95 different subjects was used. The study combined high-throughput TCR immunosequencing, statistical association of individual TCRs with disease status, and machine learning to predict cytomegalovirus infection status.

With respect to this clone: Its antigen is unknown. The germline gene is not matched at one end of the junction; a read error may be the cause.

What the work shows at the level of the full study, not this receptor alone: The authors suggested that the approach could potentially be generalized to other disease states and immunological phenotypes. In vitro tests confirmed that three of the cytomegalovirus-associated TCR beta chains recognize cytomegalovirus antigens. Cytomegalovirus status was reported to be diagnosed by the classifier with high specificity and sensitivity in both the original and validation cohorts. The study listed 164 TCR beta chains as associated with cytomegalovirus. All 120 or so repertoires were used to score co-occurrence in the validation cohort in a later analysis, because that analysis had no HLA typing for the cohort. Of the cluster scores, 85% to 95% were above 0 in a later analysis, which found that TCRs clustered in the first cohort also tended to co-occur in the approximately 130 validation repertoires. Most TCR sequences were seen in very few donors, while some public TCRs were found in many individuals.

The CDR3 sequence holds 15 residues, the cysteine and phenylalanine included. The kept DNA is CDR3 alone, 45 bases in frame from the first base. As encoded in the germline V gene (reference sequence), CDR1 is SSHAT while CDR2 is FNYEAQ. Separate from the roughly 650-subject first cohort, the validation cohort of roughly 130 subjects was the group to which the donors belonged. Library preparation used the immunoSEQ multiplex PCR assay. As for how the authors treated the data: A statistical classification framework was built for diagnosing cytomegalovirus status from the catalog of TCR beta chain sequences. TCRdb took this table from immuneACCESS and kept in-frame rearrangements with V and J called. Such tables lack part of the clones; where checked against another copy, unresolved V genes explain under half of the gap, and the rest is unexplained. V and J calls and clone size follow that table, whereas D and trimming were derived from the DNA. Counted in this sample were under 200,000 clones; under 90% of them appeared once. Over 4% of the sample goes to the ten largest clones.

The chain is made from TRBV7-7 and TRBJ2-5; no D gene can be assigned with confidence. The clonotype comes from a man between 18 and 29 years old in good health and CMV-seropositive. Sequencing was carried out using PBMCs. The CDR3 sequence is CASSPRPKGPETQYF. The nucleotide sequence is given as TGTGCTAGCAGCCCGCGGCCAAAAGGCCCAGAGACCCAGTACTTC.